This TCR beta chain is from a study of T cells expressing NK-cell markers. Study overall: Sequenced donors, eight in total, included seven who were HCMV-seropositive and one who was seronegative.

Study-level results: Expanded NKG2C+ T cell clones had unclear HCMV specificity. For 6 or 7 donors, the dominant NKG2C+ clonotypes made up about 1.0-8% of their CD8+ T cells. Several donors' CD3+CD56-NKG2C+ cells were dominated by the same clonotypes.

In regard to this clonotype: The antigen is unknown.

The CDR3 runs 16 residues. Germline-derived CDR1 and CDR2 are SGHRS and YFSETQ. TCRdb reprocessed the 5' RACE reads, with one entry per CDR3 protein and no DNA. The listing records about 110,000 distinct CDR3 sequences. The TCR was taken from a woman between 18 and 69 years old in good health. The gene calls are TRBV5-1 and TRBJ1-1; without DNA, the TCRdb call of TRBD1 cannot be checked. Sequencing was done on a sample of blood T cells: a sorted CD56 or NKG2C T cell subset, CD4+ or CD8+ T cells, or bulk PBMC T cells (not recorded which). The CDR3 region is CASSLNPGQMNTEAFF.